One and the same sample provided the 20 T cell receptor beta chains below, sequenced in a study of PD-L1 blockade in urothelial cancer. Clones were read by immunoSEQ multiplex PCR, and TCRdb kept only the in-frame ones, dropping some. This sample has about 87,000 clones; 84% occur once, and the top ten carry over 2%. Time point indicated: pretreatment peripheral blood. The sequenced sample was PBMCs, obtained around atezolizumab (anti-PD-L1) treatment. The receptors come from a man aged 60-69 years with urothelial cancer.

This clone was seen only once. The chain couples TRBV2 to TRBJ1-1; D is possibly TRBD1 (6 bases). Germline V gives CDR1 SNHLY, CDR2 FYNNEI. Trimming stripped 6 bases from V and 7 bases from J, with 15 bases between. This CDR3 is 13 amino acids long. The CDR3 loop is CASRQGSKGEAFF. CDR3 sequence (DNA): TGTGCCAGCAGACAGGGATCTAAGGGTGAAGCTTTCTTT.

V and J are TRBV7-8 and TRBJ2-1; 7 bases align to TRBD2. Germline values: CDR1 SGHVS, CDR2 FQNEAQ. CDR3 length: 14 residues. J gave up 15 bases and V 4 bases, and 15 bases lay outside the gene matches. The CDR3 DNA reads TGTGCCAGCAGCTCCTACCAAGGGGAGGGGCGTCGGTTCTTC. Its translation: CASSSYQGEGRRFF.

The J gene is TRBJ2-1, the V gene TRBV4-3; TRBD2 aligns across 11 bases. CDR3 length: 15 residues. Germline-derived CDR1 and CDR2 are LGHNA and YSLEER. J gave up 9 bases and V 2 bases, and 6 bases lay outside the gene matches. The CDR3 spells CASSQILAGVTEQFF. CDR3 DNA sequence: TGCGCCAGCAGCCAAATACTAGCGGGAGTGACTGAGCAGTTCTTC.

This chain connects TRBV14 to TRBJ2-1; D remains unclear. This CDR3 has 16 amino acids. V lost 4 bases, J lost 2 bases, and 15 bases lay in between. Per germline, CDR1 SGHDN and CDR2 FVKESK. The CDR3 region has the DNA TGTGCCAGCAGCCGGCAACCTGCTGGAGCCTACAATGAGCAGTTCTTC. It yields the protein CASSRQPAGAYNEQFF.

The CDR3 DNA follows: TGTGCCAGCAGCGCACGAACAAGAGTACTAGCGGGGAACACCGGGGAGCTGTTTTTT. Amino acid sequence: CASSARTRVLAGNTGELFF. This chain connects TRBV7-8 to TRBJ2-2, with 9 bases lining up with TRBD2. V shed 5 bases and J 1 base; nucleotides not matched to a gene: 14. The CDR3 runs to 19 residues. Per germline, CDR1 SGHVS and CDR2 FQNEAQ.

The chain uses TRBV28 and TRBJ2-7, with 12 bases lining up with TRBD2. Germline values: CDR1 MDHEN, CDR2 SYDVKM. V was pared by 6 bases and J by 6 bases, with 12 bases of the junction left unmatched. The CDR3 has 16 amino acids. The CDR3 nucleotides read TGTGCCAGCAGGGGTCCCGGGACTAGCGGGTCCCTCGAGCAGTACTTC. This encodes CASRGPGTSGSLEQYF.

CDR3 loop: CASSTGTVNNEQFF. CDR3 DNA sequence: TGTGCCAGCTCAACCGGGACAGTAAACAATGAGCAGTTCTTC. The chain employs TRBV18 and TRBJ2-1, with 7 bases identical to TRBD1. Germline V gene sequence: CDR1 KGHSH, CDR2 LQKENI. The CDR3 runs 14 residues. After removal of 5 bases from V and 5 bases from J, the junction contained 6 bases not matched to a gene.

The chain has TRBV28 and TRBJ2-4; maybe TRBD1 (6 bases). Trimming removed 6 bases from V and 0 bases from J, with 15 bases in between. The germline gives CDR1 MDHEN, CDR2 SYDVKM. This CDR3 has 16 amino acids. The CDR3 sequence is CASSPDSQLAKNIQYF. For the CDR3, the DNA is TGTGCCAGCAGCCCGGACAGCCAACTAGCCAAAAACATTCAGTACTTC.

This rearrangement joins TRBV4-1 to TRBJ2-5, with TRBD1 identical over 7 bases. CDR1 and CDR2 from the germline V gene are MGHRA and YSYEKL. This CDR3 spans 16 amino acids. Trimming took 5 bases from V and 9 from J; bases not matched to a gene: 18. CDR3 region: CASSSPWGNRGQAQYF. CDR3 DNA: TGCGCCAGCAGCTCCCCTTGGGGTAACAGGGGCCAGGCCCAGTACTTC.

This chain joins TRBV29-1 and TRBJ1-2, with 9 positions matching TRBD1. CDR3 length: 12 residues. After removal of 6 bases from V and 6 bases from J, the junction contained 5 bases not matched to a gene. Germline V gene lookup returns CDR1 SQVTM and CDR2 ANQGSEA. CDR3 sequence: CSVGQGRDGYTF. CDR3 sequence (DNA): TGCAGCGTCGGACAGGGGCGGGATGGCTACACCTTC.

The chain combines TRBV6-5 with TRBJ1-4, with D possibly being TRBD1 (6 bases). The germline V gene has CDR1 MNHEY and CDR2 SVGAGI. V lost 5 bases and J lost 7, with 14 bases in between. The length of the CDR3 is 14 residues. CDR3 sequence reads: CASSPTGRFEKLFF. DNA for the CDR3: TGTGCCAGCAGTCCAACAGGGCGGTTTGAAAAACTGTTTTTT.

This rearrangement joins TRBV10-3 to TRBJ2-7, with 10 bases lining up with TRBD2. The V gene's germline CDR1 is ENHRY and CDR2 SYGVKD. The ends lost 9 bases at V and 3 bases at J; junction bases unmatched: 11. The CDR3 is 15 amino acids. The CDR3 region is CAIGELAGANYEQYF. CDR3 sequence (DNA): TGTGCCATTGGAGAGCTAGCGGGGGCGAACTACGAGCAGTACTTC.

This chain connects TRBV6-5 to TRBJ2-1; 12 nucleotides match TRBD2. Germline assignment: CDR1 MNHEY and CDR2 SVGAGI. The CDR3 loop spans 15 amino acids. Unmatched junction bases numbered 5, after V lost 7 bases and J lost 4 bases. CDR3 region: CASTPGLAGYNEQFF. CDR3 in DNA: TGTGCCAGCACCCCCGGACTAGCGGGATACAATGAGCAGTTCTTC.

The chain has TRBV19 and TRBJ2-1; TRBD2 agrees at 8 bases. The CDR3 contains 15 residues. Germline V gene data show CDR1 as LNHDA and CDR2 as SQIVND (reference sequence). J gave up 3 bases and V 0 bases, and 1 base lay outside the gene matches. CDR3 residues: CASSIEAGVYNEQFF. The CDR3 DNA reads as TGTGCCAGTAGTATAGAAGCGGGAGTCTACAATGAGCAGTTCTTC. The variable domain in full, with the rest retrieved from reference TRBV19 and TRBJ2-1, is DGGITQSPKYLFRKEGQNVTLSCEQNLNHDAMYWYRQDPGQGLRLIYYSQIVNDFQKGDIAEGYSVSREKKESFPLTVTSAQKNPTAFYLCASSIEAGVYNEQFFGPGTRLTVL.

This sequence joins TRBV6-5 and TRBJ2-7; tentative D call: TRBD1 (5 bases). Germline V gives CDR1 MNHEY, CDR2 SVGAGI. The CDR3 is 14 amino acids. The V and J ends lost 6 bases and 0 bases respectively, with 12 bases between them. The CDR3 nucleotides are TGTGCCAGCAGCCGACAGTTCAGCTCCTACGAGCAGTACTTC. It specifies CASSRQFSSYEQYF.

The CDR3 nucleotides are TGTGCCAGCTCCGGGACAGGCACCACCTACACCTTC. Its protein product is CASSGTGTTYTF. The chain carries TRBV18 and TRBJ1-2; 8 bases are a match to TRBD1. Germline V CDR1 and CDR2: KGHSH, LQKENI. There are 12 residues in the CDR3. V dropped 6 bases and J dropped 10; count of bases not matched to a gene: 7.

The chain couples TRBV2 to TRBJ1-1; no clear D. The V gene lost 2 bases and the J gene lost 5 bases, with 9 bases spanning the gap. Germline values: CDR1 SNHLY, CDR2 FYNNEI. This CDR3 has 13 residues. The DNA of the CDR3 is TGTGCCAGCAGTGAAAGGCGGATGACTGAAGCTTTCTTT. It is translated as CASSERRMTEAFF.

The chain uses TRBV14 and TRBJ2-3; TRBD2 is a possible D gene (6 bases). CDR3 size: 14 residues. Trimming removed 1 base at V and 8 bases at J, with 13 bases between. CDR1 is SGHDN and CDR2 is FVKESK in the germline V gene. The CDR3 DNA reads TGTGCCAGCAGCCAAGCTGCGGGATATGGTACGCAGTATTTT. Protein product: CASSQAAGYGTQYF.

The J gene is TRBJ2-1, the V gene TRBV29-1, with D unresolved. V lost 7 bases to trimming and J lost 0 bases, with 13 bases between them. Germline CDR1 is SQVTM and CDR2 is ANQGSEA. This CDR3 has 14 amino acids. The CDR3 here is CSALQSSSYNEQFF. The CDR3, as DNA: TGCAGCGCTCTACAGTCGAGCTCCTACAATGAGCAGTTCTTC.

This clone was observed a single time. The J gene is TRBJ1-5, the V gene TRBV30; 7 bases are shared with TRBD1. V dropped 2 bases and J dropped 3; count of bases not matched to a gene: 4. Germline lookup yields CDR1 GTSNPN and CDR2 SVGIG (reference sequence). This CDR3 region has 14 residues. The CDR3 nucleotides read TGTGCCTGGAGTTCACAGGGGACCAATCAGCCCCAGCATTTT. The encoded protein is CAWSSQGTNQPQHF.